This passage covers 15 T cell receptor beta chains from one sample sequenced in a study of glioma-infiltrating T cells. Using RNA template, CDR3s of TCR alpha and beta were amplified with iRepertoire arm-PCR. One entry per CDR3 protein results from TCRdb running MiXCR on the multiplex PCR reads. The table shows some 100,000 distinct CDR3 sequences, with less than 30% occurring only once. The sequenced sample consisted of glioma tissue, nonneoplastic brain tissue, or PBMCs (not recorded which). These receptors all come from a human donor with low-grade glioma or glioblastoma, undergoing nonglioma brain surgery, or in good health (not recorded which).

This clonotype has ten or more counts. The chain recombines TRBV20-1 with TRBJ1-1; D not certain. The germline CDR1 and CDR2 sequences are DFQATT and SNEGSKA (reference sequence). CDR3 size: 15 residues. With 1 base removed from V and 1 base from J, the gap between germline ends came to 13 bases. The DNA of the CDR3 is TGCAGTGCTAGAGTGCCGGGATCTCCGAACACTGAAGCTTTCTTT. This translates into CSARVPGSPNTEAFF.

Many counts were recorded for this clonotype. The rearrangement uses TRBV20-1 and TRBJ2-1, with D hard to call. The CDR3 extends over 11 amino acids. V lost 3 bases to trimming and J lost 4 bases, with 4 bases between them. Germline loops: CDR1 DFQATT, CDR2 SNEGSKA (reference sequence). In nucleotides, the CDR3 is TGCAGTGCTAGTTCATACAATGAGCAGTTCTTC. Translation: CSASSYNEQFF.

This clonotype was counted at least ten times. V is TRBV4-1 and J is TRBJ2-7, with D possibly matching TRBD1 (6 bases). CDR3 length equals 15 residues. With 1 base removed from V and 1 base from J, the gap between germline ends came to 11 bases. Germline V lookup: CDR1 MGHRA, CDR2 YSYEKL. The chain's CDR3 is CASSQVFDRSYEQYF. CDR3 nucleotide sequence: TGCGCCAGCAGCCAAGTATTCGACAGGTCCTACGAGCAGTACTTC.

This clonotype was seen many times. The V gene is TRBV20-1, the J gene TRBJ1-1, with 9 positions matching TRBD1. This CDR3 is built from 11 residues. Germline V gene lookup returns CDR1 DFQATT and CDR2 SNEGSKA (reference sequence). The CDR3 nucleotides are TGCAGGGTGGGACAGGGATCTGAAGCTTTCTTT. Protein sequence: CRVGQGSEAFF.

As concerns this clonotype: A much larger clone differs by one base, so this may be a read error. This chain uses TRBV7-2 with TRBJ2-3, with D perhaps TRBD1 (6 bases). Germline lookup yields CDR1 SGHTA and CDR2 FQGNSA. Trimming stripped 4 bases from V and 5 bases from J, with 16 bases between. The CDR3 sequence is 15 residues long. CDR3 sequence reads: CASSSRAGVGDTQYF. In DNA, the CDR3 is TGTGCCAGCAGCTCGAGGGCAGGGGTGGGAGATACGCAGTATTTT.

The chain recombines TRBV29-1 with TRBJ2-3; 13 bases are shared with TRBD2. The CDR3 runs to 15 residues. The germline CDR1 and CDR2 sequences are SQVTM and ANQGSEA. CDR3 protein: CIVRGLAGVSDTQYF. The DNA of the CDR3 is TGCATCGTCCGCGGACTAGCGGGAGTGTCAGATACGCAGTATTTT.

The rearrangement links TRBV3-1 to TRBJ2-1; 7 nucleotides align to TRBD2. The length of the CDR3 is 15 residues. Germline V lookup: CDR1 LGHDT, CDR2 YNNKEL (reference sequence). Unmatched junction bases numbered 6, after V lost 3 bases and J lost 4 bases. CDR3 sequence: CASSQGLSEYNEQFF. CDR3 bases: TGTGCCAGCAGCCAGGGACTATCGGAGTACAATGAGCAGTTCTTC.

This clonotype was observed many times. V and J are TRBV29-1 and TRBJ1-1; D possibly corresponds to TRBD1 (5 bases). From germline, CDR1 is SQVTM and CDR2 ANQGSEA. CDR3 length equals 13 residues. V shed 6 bases and J shed 2 bases, with 13 bases lying between them. CDR3 loop: CSVCDRVNTEAFF. The CDR3 DNA is TGCAGCGTGTGCGACAGAGTTAACACTGAAGCTTTCTTT.

The sample holds many counts of this clonotype. This rearrangement joins TRBV6-6 to TRBJ2-1; 8 bases are shared with TRBD1. V dropped 0 bases and J dropped 7; count of bases not matched to a gene: 5. CDR1 and CDR2 (germline): MNHNY, SVGAGI (reference sequence). CDR3 size: 15 residues. CDR3 region: CASSYSDRGFNEQFF. The CDR3 DNA follows: TGTGCCAGCAGTTACTCAGACAGGGGTTTTAATGAGCAGTTCTTC.

The table lists this clonotype with many counts. The chain is built from TRBV10-3 and TRBJ2-3, with D perhaps assigned TRBD1 or TRBD2 (6 bases each). Trimming stripped 7 bases from V and 2 bases from J, with 13 bases between. Germline-derived CDR1 and CDR2 are ENHRY and SYGVKD. This CDR3 comprises 14 residues. Written as DNA, the CDR3 is TGTGCCATCAAGGGGGGCTCTTTCACAGATACGCAGTATTTT. Its translation: CAIKGGSFTDTQYF.

This clonotype was counted at least ten times. In DNA form, the CDR3 reads TGTGCCAGTAGTATAGCGGAGAGCTCCTACAATGAGCAGTTCTTC. Translating it yields CASSIAESSYNEQFF. The chain couples TRBV19 to TRBJ2-1, with D hard to call. The CDR3 length is 15 residues. Deletions cut 1 base from V and 0 bases from J, with 7 bases between. The germline V gene has CDR1 LNHDA and CDR2 SQIVND (reference sequence).

Details on this clonotype: Because the CDR3 is missing its conserved closing phenylalanine or tryptophan, this is likely a read error. The rearrangement joins TRBV6-1 to TRBJ2-1; TRBD2 matches at 12 bases. CDR3 length equals 17 residues. The junction had 7 bases not matched to a gene; V was cut back by 7 bases and J by 0 bases. The V gene's germline CDR1 is MNHNS and CDR2 SASEGT. The CDR3 bases are TGTGCCAGCAAGCCGGGACTAGCGGGCAGCTCCTACAATGAGCAGTTCCTC. Translation gives CASKPGLAGSSYNEQFL.

Concerning this clonotype: This may arise from a read error, as a much more abundant clone is one base away. J is TRBJ2-1 and V is TRBV4-2; 15 positions match TRBD2. The junction had 8 bases not matched to a gene; V was cut back by 1 base and J by 7 bases. In germline, CDR1 is LGHNA, CDR2 YNFKEQ. CDR3 size: 18 residues. CDR3 protein: CASSQGGGTSGRRNEQFF. CDR3 nucleotide sequence: TGTGCCAGCAGCCAAGGGGGCGGGACTAGCGGGAGGCGGAATGAGCAGTTCTTC.

This clonotype was observed at least ten times. The gene calls are TRBV6-6 and TRBJ2-3, with 11 bases matching TRBD2. V was clipped by 0 bases and J by 5 bases; unmatched bases: 1. CDR1 and CDR2 from the germline V gene are MNHNY and SVGAGI (reference sequence). This CDR3 is 15 amino acids long. The DNA for the CDR3 is TGTGCCAGCAGTTACTCTCTAGCGGGGGGAGATACGCAGTATTTT. Translated, it gives CASSYSLAGGDTQYF.

This clonotype came up many times. V is TRBV12-3 or TRBV12-4 and J is TRBJ1-5; a weak D match, TRBD1 (6 bases). Trimming cost V 5 bases and J 5 bases, with 16 bases left between them. This CDR3 region has 15 residues. DNA for the CDR3: TGTGCCAGCAGTGTTCTACAGGGCTCCGATCAGCCCCAGCATTTT. This gives the protein CASSVLQGSDQPQHF.